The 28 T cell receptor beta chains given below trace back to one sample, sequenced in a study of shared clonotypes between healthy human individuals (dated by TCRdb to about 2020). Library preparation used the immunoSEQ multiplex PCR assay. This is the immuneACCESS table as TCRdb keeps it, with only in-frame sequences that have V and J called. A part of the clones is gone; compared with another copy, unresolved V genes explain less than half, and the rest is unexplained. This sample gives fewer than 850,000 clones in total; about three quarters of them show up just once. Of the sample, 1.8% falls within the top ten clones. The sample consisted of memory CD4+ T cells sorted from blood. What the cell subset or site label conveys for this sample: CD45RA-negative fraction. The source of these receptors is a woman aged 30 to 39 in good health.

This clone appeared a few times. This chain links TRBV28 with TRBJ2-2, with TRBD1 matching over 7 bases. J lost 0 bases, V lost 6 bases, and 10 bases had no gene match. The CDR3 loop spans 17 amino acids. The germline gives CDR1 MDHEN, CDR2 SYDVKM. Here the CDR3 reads CASRNRDRDTNTGELFF. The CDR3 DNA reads TGTGCCAGCAGGAACCGGGACAGAGATACGAACACCGGGGAGCTGTTTTTT.

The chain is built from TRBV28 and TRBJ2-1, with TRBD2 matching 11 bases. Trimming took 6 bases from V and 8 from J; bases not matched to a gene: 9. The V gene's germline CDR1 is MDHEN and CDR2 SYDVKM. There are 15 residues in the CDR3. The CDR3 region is CASRLSGRAGDEQFF. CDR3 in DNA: TGTGCCAGCAGACTTAGCGGGAGGGCCGGGGATGAGCAGTTCTTC.

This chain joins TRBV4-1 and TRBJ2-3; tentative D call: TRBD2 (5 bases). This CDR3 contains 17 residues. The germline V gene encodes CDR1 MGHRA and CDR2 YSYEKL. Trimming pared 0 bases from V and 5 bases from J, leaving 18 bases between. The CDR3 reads CASSQDFGVTSRDTQYF. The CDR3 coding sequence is TGCGCCAGCAGCCAAGACTTCGGGGTTACCTCCAGAGATACGCAGTATTTT.

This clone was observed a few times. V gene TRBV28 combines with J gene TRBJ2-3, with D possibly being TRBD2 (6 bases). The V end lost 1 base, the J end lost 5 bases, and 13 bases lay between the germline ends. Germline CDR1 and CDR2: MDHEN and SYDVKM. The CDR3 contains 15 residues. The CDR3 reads CASSLFGSSGDTQYF. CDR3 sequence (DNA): TGTGCCAGCAGTTTATTCGGGAGTAGTGGAGATACGCAGTATTTT. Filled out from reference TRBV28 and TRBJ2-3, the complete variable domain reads DVKVTQSSRYLVKRTGEKVFLECVQDMDHENMFWYRQDPGLGLRLIYFSYDVKMKEKGDIPEGYSVSREKKERFSLILESASTNQTSMYLCASSLFGSSGDTQYFGPGTRLTVL.

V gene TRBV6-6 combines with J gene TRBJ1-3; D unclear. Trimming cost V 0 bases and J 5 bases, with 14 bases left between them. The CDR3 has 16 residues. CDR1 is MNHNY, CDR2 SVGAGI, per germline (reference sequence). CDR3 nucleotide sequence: TGTGCCAGCAGTTACTCTCGGGAGGGTGGAAGAAACACCATATATTTT. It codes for CASSYSREGGRNTIYF.

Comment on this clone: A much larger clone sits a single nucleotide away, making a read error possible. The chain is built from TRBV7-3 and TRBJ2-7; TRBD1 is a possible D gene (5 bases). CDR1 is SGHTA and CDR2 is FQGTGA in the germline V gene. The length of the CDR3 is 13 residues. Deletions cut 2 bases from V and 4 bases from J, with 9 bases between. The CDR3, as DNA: TGTGCCAGCAGCTTAGGGGCTGGGTACGAGCAGTACTTC. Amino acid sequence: CASSLGAGYEQYF.

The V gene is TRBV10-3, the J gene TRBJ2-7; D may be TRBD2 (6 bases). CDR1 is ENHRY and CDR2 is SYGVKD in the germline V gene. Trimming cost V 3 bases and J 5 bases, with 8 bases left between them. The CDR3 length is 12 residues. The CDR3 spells CAISEGGNEQYF. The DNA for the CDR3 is TGTGCCATCAGTGAAGGCGGGAACGAGCAGTACTTC.

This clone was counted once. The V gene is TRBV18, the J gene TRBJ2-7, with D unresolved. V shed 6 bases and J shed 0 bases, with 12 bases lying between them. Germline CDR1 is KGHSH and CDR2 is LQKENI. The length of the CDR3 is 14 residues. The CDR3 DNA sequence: TGTGCCAGCTCGAAGGACGCCAGCTCCTACGAGCAGTACTTC. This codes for CASSKDASSYEQYF. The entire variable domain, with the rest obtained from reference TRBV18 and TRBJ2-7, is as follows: NAGVMQNPRHLVRRRGQEARLRCSPMKGHSHVYWYRQLPEEGLKFMVYLQKENIIDESGMPKERFSAEFPKEGPSILRIQQVVRGDSAAYFCASSKDASSYEQYFGPGTRLTVT.

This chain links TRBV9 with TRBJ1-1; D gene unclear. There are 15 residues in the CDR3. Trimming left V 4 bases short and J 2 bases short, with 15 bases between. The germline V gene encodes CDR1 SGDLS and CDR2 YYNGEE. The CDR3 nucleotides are TGTGCCAGCAGCTCCTCGGGAGGGAGAAACACTGAAGCTTTCTTT. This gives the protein CASSSSGGRNTEAFF.

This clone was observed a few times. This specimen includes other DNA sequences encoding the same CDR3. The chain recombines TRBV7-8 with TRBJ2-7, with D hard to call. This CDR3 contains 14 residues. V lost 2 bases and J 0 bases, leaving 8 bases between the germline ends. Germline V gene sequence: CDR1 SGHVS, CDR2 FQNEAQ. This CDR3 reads CASSLYQSSYEQYF. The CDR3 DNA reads TGTGCCAGCAGCTTATATCAAAGCTCCTACGAGCAGTACTTC.

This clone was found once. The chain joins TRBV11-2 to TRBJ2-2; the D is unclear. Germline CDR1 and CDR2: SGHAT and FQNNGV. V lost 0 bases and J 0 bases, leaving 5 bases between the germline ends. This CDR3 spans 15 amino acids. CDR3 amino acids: CASSLDQTNTGELFF. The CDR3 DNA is TGTGCCAGCAGCTTAGACCAGACGAACACCGGGGAGCTGTTTTTT.

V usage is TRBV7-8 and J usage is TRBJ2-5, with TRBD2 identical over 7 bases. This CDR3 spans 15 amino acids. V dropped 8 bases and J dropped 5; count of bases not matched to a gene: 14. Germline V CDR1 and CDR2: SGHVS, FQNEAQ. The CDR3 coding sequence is TGTGCCAGCTCCTTCTCGCGGACTAGGTGGGAGACCCAGTACTTC. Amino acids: CASSFSRTRWETQYF.

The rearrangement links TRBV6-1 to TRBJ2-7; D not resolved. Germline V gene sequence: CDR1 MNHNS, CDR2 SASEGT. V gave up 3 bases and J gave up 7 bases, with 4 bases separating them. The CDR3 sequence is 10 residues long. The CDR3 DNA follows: TGTGCCAGCAGTGACATAGAGCAGTACTTC. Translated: CASSDIEQYF.

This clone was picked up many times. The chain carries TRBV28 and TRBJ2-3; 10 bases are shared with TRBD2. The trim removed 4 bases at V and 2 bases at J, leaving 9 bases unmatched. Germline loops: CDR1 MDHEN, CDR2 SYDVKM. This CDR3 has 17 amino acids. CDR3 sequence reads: CASSSPFGLADTDTQYF. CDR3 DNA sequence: TGTGCCAGCAGTTCGCCATTTGGACTAGCGGACACAGATACGCAGTATTTT.

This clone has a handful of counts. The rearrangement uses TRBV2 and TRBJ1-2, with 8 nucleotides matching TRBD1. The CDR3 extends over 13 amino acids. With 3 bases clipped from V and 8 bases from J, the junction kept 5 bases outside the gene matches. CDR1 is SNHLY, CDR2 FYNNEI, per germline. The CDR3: CASSDGRGLGYTF. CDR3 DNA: TGTGCCAGCAGTGACGGCAGGGGGCTAGGCTACACCTTC.

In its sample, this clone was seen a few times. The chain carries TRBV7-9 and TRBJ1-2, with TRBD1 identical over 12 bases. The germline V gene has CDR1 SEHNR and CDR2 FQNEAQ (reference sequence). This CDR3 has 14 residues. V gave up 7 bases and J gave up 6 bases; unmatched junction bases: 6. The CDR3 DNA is TGTGCCAGCACCGGGACAGGGGGCGGTGATGGCTACACCTTC. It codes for CASTGTGGGDGYTF.

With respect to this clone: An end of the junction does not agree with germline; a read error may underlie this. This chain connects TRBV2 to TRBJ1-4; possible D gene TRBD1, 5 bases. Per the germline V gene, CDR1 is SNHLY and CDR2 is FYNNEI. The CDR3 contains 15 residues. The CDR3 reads CASSYSHPQGERLFF. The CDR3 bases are TGTGCCAGCAGTTACAGTCACCCTCAAGGGGAAAGACTGTTTTTT.

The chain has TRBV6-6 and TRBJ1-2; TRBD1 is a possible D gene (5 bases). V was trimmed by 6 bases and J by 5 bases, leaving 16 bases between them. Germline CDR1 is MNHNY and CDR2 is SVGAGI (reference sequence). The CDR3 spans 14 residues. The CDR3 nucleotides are TGTGCCAGCAGCCATGACGGGACGAGTTATGGCTACACCTTC. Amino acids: CASSHDGTSYGYTF.

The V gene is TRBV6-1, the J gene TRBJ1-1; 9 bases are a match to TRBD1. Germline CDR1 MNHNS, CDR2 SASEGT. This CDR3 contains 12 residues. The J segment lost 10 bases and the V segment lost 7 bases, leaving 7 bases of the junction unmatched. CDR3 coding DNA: TGTGCCAGCACCTTGACAGGGGGTGTAGCTTTCTTT. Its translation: CASTLTGGVAFF.

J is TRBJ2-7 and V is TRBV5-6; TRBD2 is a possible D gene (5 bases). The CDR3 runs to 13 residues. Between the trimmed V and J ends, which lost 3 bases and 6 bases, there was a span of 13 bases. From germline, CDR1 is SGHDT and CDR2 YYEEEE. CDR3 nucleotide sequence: TGTGCCAGCAGCTGGGAGATTATGGGCGAGCAGTACTTC. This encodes CASSWEIMGEQYF.

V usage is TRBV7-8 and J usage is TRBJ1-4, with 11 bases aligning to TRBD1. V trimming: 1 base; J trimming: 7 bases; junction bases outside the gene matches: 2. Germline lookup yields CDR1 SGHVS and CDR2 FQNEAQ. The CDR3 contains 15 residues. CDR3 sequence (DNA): TGTGCCAGCAGCTTAGGGACAGGGGGCAGTGAAAAACTGTTTTTT. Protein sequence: CASSLGTGGSEKLFF.

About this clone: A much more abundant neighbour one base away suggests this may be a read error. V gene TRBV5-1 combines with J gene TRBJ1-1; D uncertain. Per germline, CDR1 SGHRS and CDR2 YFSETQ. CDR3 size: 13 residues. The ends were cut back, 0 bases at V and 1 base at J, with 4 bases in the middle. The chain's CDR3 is CASSLAENTEAFF. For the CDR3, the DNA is TGCGCCAGCAGCTTGGCAGAGAACACTGAAGCTTTCTTT.

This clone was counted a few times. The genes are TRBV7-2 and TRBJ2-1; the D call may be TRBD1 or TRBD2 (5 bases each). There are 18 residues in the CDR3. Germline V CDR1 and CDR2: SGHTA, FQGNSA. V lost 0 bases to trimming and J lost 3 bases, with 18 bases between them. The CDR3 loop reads CASSLAPGRIQSYNEQFF. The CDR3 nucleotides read TGTGCCAGCAGCTTAGCCCCGGGGCGGATTCAGAGCTACAATGAGCAGTTCTTC.

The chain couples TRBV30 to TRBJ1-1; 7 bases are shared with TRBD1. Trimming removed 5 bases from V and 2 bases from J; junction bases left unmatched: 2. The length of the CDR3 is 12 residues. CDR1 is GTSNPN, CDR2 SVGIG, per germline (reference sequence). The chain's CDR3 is CAWGTENTEAFF. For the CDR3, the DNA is TGTGCCTGGGGGACAGAAAACACTGAAGCTTTCTTT. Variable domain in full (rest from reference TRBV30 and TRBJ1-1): SQTIHQWPATLVQPVGSPLSLECTVEGTSNPNLYWYRQAAGRGLQLLFYSVGIGQISSEVPQNLSASRPQDRQFILSSKKLLLSDSGFYLCAWGTENTEAFFGQGTRLTVV.

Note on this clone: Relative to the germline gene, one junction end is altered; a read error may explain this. The CDR3: CASSGQGDWIF. CDR3 nucleotides: TGTGCCAGCAGTGGACAGGGGGATTGGATCTTC. This chain uses TRBV6-1 with TRBJ1-2; 9 bases are a match to TRBD1. Germline V gene sequence: CDR1 MNHNS, CDR2 SASEGT. This CDR3 contains 11 residues.

The CDR3 DNA follows: TGTGCCAGCAGTTCCCGGACTAGCGGGATCGGGGAGCTGTTTTTT. Translating gives CASSSRTSGIGELFF. The rearrangement links TRBV2 to TRBJ2-2, with TRBD2 matching 12 bases. Germline values: CDR1 SNHLY, CDR2 FYNNEI. The CDR3 contains 15 residues. V lost 5 bases to trimming and J lost 7 bases; unmatched junction nucleotides: 5.

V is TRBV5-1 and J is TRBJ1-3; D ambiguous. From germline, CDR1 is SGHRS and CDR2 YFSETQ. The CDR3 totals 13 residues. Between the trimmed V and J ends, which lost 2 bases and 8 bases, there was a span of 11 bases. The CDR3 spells CASSFRPSDTIYF. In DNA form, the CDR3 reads TGCGCCAGCAGCTTTCGGCCCTCCGACACCATATATTTT. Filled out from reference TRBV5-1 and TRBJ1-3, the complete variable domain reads KAGVTQTPRYLIKTRGQQVTLSCSPISGHRSVSWYQQTPGQGLQFLFEYFSETQRNKGNFPGRFSGRQFSNSRSEMNVSTLELGDSALYLCASSFRPSDTIYFGEGSWLTVV.

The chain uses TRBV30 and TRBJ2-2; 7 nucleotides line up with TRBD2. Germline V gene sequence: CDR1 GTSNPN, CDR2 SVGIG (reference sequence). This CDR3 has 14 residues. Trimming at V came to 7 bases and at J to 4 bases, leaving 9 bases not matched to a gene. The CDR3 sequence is CASDLAVGTGELFF. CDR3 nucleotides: TGTGCCTCAGACCTAGCGGTCGGCACCGGGGAGCTGTTTTTT.